The 7 T cell receptor beta chains below were found in one sample sequenced in a study of shared clonotypes between healthy human individuals (dated by TCRdb to the early 2020s). Preparation of the library involved the immunoSEQ multiplex PCR assay. The source is immuneACCESS, and TCRdb retained only in-frame sequences with V and J called. Part of the clones is not carried over; for the studies checked, unresolved V genes explain less than half of this, and the remainder is unexplained. The sample profile shows some 2 million clones; roughly 95% of them were found once. 0.13% of the sample comes from the top ten. Sequenced sample: naive CD4+ T cells sorted from blood. The sample's cell subset or site label, in plain terms: CD45RA+ positively selected. Source of these receptors: a young man in good health.

This clone was observed a single time. V usage is TRBV7-8 and J usage is TRBJ2-7, with D possibly being TRBD1 (6 bases). Trimming stripped 1 base from V and 0 bases from J, with 13 bases between. CDR3 length equals 16 residues. CDR1 and CDR2 from the germline V gene are SGHVS and FQNEAQ. CDR3 coding DNA: TGTGCCAGCAGCTTAGAGACAGGACGACCCTCCTACGAGCAGTACTTC. Its protein is CASSLETGRPSYEQYF.

The chain has TRBV6-1 and TRBJ2-1; TRBD2 agrees at 13 bases. This CDR3 is 17 amino acids long. V gave up 4 bases and J gave up 3 bases; unmatched junction bases: 6. The V gene's germline CDR1 is MNHNS and CDR2 SASEGT. For the CDR3, the DNA is TGTGCCAGCAGTGCCCAGAGGACTAGCGGGAGCTACAATGAGCAGTTCTTC. It translates to CASSAQRTSGSYNEQFF.

As regards this clone: In the same sample, other DNA sequences code for this CDR3. This chain connects TRBV29-1 to TRBJ1-1; tentative D call: TRBD1 (6 bases). V was clipped by 6 bases and J by 1 base, with 9 bases between them. Per germline, CDR1 SQVTM and CDR2 ANQGSEA. This CDR3 has 12 residues. The CDR3 DNA follows: TGCAGCGTAGCACAGGGGAACACTGAAGCTTTCTTT. It yields the protein CSVAQGNTEAFF.

This clone was recorded only once. The rearrangement links TRBV5-6 to TRBJ1-4; maybe TRBD1 (6 bases). Trimming took off 0 bases at V and 7 bases at J, with 13 bases between the two ends. This CDR3 comprises 15 residues. Germline V gives CDR1 SGHDT, CDR2 YYEEEE. CDR3 protein: CASSLAGVRGEKLFF. DNA for the CDR3: TGTGCCAGCAGCTTGGCAGGGGTTCGAGGTGAAAAACTGTTTTTT.

Regarding this clone: Other DNA variants within this sample encode the same CDR3. The rearrangement joins TRBV4-3 to TRBJ1-2; D not certain. Germline V gene data show CDR1 as LGHNA and CDR2 as YSLEER. The CDR3 spans 14 residues. V shed 3 bases and J shed 4 bases, with 12 bases lying between them. The CDR3, as DNA: TGCGCCAGCAGCCAGGATCGTCCAGCCTATGGCTACACCTTC. Translated: CASSQDRPAYGYTF.

The rearrangement joins TRBV2 to TRBJ1-5; D gene ambiguous. V was shortened by 4 bases and J by 14 bases, with 18 bases between the two germline ends. The CDR3 totals 13 residues. Germline CDR1 SNHLY, CDR2 FYNNEI. CDR3 coding DNA: TGTGCCAGCAGTGTTCTAACAGCCAAGCAAGAGCATTTT. Amino acids: CASSVLTAKQEHF.

To note about this clone: Within the sample, other DNA sequences also encode this same CDR3. The rearrangement joins TRBV5-1 to TRBJ2-5, with 11 bases fitting TRBD1. Trimming took 0 bases from V and 5 from J; bases not matched to a gene: 3. This CDR3 region has 15 residues. Germline CDR1 reads SGHRS; CDR2 reads YFSETQ. CDR3 sequence reads: CASSLGTGGEETQYF. CDR3 nucleotides: TGCGCCAGCAGCTTGGGGACAGGGGGCGAGGAGACCCAGTACTTC.